This T cell receptor (beta chain) was sequenced for a study of regulatory and conventional T cells in RAG deficiency. CDR3 size: 16 residues. Germline V gene lookup returns CDR1 SGDLS and CDR2 YYNGEE. The junction had 11 bases not matched to a gene; V was cut back by 3 bases and J by 7 bases. Here immunoSEQ multiplex PCR was the method, and the copy in TCRdb shows in-frame clones only, minus some. The table shows 30,000 to 35,000 clones, with around 90% occurring only once. In addition, the sample was reused for a study of regulatory T cells. This second study says: Amplification used 52 TRBV primers and 13 TRBJ primers.

This clonotype originated in a human donor in good health. The rearrangement links TRBV9 to TRBJ2-2, with TRBD1 matching 8 bases. Source material: CD8+ T cells sorted from blood. The CDR3 loop reads CASSASGTGGFGELFF. The CDR3 DNA reads TGTGCCAGCAGCGCCTCCGGGACAGGAGGCTTCGGGGAGCTGTTTTTT.